This TCR beta chain was documented in a study of blood T cell repertoires in COVID-19. V dropped 11 bases and J dropped 2 bases, with 12 bases sitting between them. Germline CDR1 and CDR2: LNHDA and SQIVND (reference sequence). This CDR3 spans 12 amino acids. In the original workflow: Amplification with reference gene primers provided the estimates of nucleated cell counts. TCRdb keeps only in-frame clones here, not all; method: immunoSEQ multiplex PCR. D and trimming were read from the DNA, whereas the V and J calls and clone size are those reported in that table. The repertoire holds 150,000 to 200,000 clones, with 75% to 95% as singletons.

This receptor was obtained from a man aged 50 or older with acute or convalescent COVID-19. Sequencing input: peripheral blood. V gene TRBV19 combines with J gene TRBJ2-5; D is perhaps TRBD1 (6 bases). The CDR3 sequence: CAVGARQETQYF. The CDR3 region has the DNA TGTGCCGTGGGGGCCAGACAAGAGACCCAGTACTTC. Together with reference TRBV19 and TRBJ2-5, the CDR3 gives the full variable domain: DGGITQSPKYLFRKEGQNVTLSCEQNLNHDAMYWYRQDPGQGLRLIYYSQIVNDFQKGDIAEGYSVSREKKESFPLTVTSAQKNPTAFYLCAVGARQETQYFGPGTRLLVL.